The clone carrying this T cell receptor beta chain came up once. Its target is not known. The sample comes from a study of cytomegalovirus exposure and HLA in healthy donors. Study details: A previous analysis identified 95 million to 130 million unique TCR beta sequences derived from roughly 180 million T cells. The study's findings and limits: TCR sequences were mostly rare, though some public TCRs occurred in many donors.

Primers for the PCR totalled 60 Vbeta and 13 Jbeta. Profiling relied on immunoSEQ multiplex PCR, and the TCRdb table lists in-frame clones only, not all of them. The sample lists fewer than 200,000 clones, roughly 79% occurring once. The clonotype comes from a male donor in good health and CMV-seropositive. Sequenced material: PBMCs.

Here the CDR3 reads CASRPLAGGPGEQFF. DNA of the CDR3: TGTGCCAGCAGGCCTCTGGCGGGGGGTCCTGGTGAGCAGTTCTTC. The chain is built from TRBV4-2 and TRBJ2-1, with TRBD2 identical over 8 bases. J lost 9 bases, V lost 6 bases, and 13 bases had no gene match. The CDR3 is made up of 15 amino acids. Germline V lookup: CDR1 LGHNA, CDR2 YNFKEQ.